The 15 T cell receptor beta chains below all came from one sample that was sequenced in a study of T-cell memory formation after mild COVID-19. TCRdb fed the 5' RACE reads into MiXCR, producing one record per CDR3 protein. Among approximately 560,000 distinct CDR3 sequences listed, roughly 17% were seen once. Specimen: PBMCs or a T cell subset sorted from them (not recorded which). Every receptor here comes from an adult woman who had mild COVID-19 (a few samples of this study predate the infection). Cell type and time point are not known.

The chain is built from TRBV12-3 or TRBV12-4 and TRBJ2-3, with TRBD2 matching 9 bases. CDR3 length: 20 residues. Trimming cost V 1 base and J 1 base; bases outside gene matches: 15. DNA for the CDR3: TGTGCCAGCAGTTTAGGTCGCCGGGTAAGGGCTAGCGGGGGCACAGATACGCAGTATTTT. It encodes CASSLGRRVRASGGTDTQYF.

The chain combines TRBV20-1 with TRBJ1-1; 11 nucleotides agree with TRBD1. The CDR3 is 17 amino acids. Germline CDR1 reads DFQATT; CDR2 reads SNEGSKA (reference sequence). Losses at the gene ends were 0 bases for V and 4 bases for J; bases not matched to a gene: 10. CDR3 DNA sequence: TGCAGTGCTAGAGATTTCGCATCAGGGACAGGGGGCACTGAAGCTTTCTTT. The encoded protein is CSARDFASGTGGTEAFF.

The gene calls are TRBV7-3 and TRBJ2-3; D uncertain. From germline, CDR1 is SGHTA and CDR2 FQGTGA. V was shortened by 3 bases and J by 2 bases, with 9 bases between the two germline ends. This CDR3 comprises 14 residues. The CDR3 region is CASSLDLSTDTQYF. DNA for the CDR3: TGTGCCAGCAGCTTGGACCTATCCACAGATACGCAGTATTTT.

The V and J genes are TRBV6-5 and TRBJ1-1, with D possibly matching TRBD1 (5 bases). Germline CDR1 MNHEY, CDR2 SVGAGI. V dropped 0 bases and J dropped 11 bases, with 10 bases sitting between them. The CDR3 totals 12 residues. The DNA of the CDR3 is TGTGCCAGCAGTTACTCGGACCCAGGGGCTTTCTTT. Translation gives CASSYSDPGAFF.

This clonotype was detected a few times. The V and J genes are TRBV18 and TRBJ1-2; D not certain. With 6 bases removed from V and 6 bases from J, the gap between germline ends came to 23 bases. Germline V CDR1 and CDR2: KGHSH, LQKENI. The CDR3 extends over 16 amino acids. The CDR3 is CASSIREGSAFDGYTF. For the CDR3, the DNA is TGTGCCAGCTCTATAAGGGAGGGATCTGCCTTCGATGGCTACACCTTC. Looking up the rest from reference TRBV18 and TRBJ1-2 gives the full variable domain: NAGVMQNPRHLVRRRGQEARLRCSPMKGHSHVYWYRQLPEEGLKFMVYLQKENIIDESGMPKERFSAEFPKEGPSILRIQQVVRGDSAAYFCASSIREGSAFDGYTFGSGTRLTVV.

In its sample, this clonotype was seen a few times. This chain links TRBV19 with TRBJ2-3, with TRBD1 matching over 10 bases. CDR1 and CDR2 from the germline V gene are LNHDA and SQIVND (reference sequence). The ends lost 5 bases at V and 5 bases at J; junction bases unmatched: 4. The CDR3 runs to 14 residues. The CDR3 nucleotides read TGTGCCAGTAGTCGCGGACAGGGGGAAGATACGCAGTATTTT. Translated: CASSRGQGEDTQYF. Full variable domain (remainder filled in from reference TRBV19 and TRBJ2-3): DGGITQSPKYLFRKEGQNVTLSCEQNLNHDAMYWYRQDPGQGLRLIYYSQIVNDFQKGDIAEGYSVSREKKESFPLTVTSAQKNPTAFYLCASSRGQGEDTQYFGPGTRLTVL.

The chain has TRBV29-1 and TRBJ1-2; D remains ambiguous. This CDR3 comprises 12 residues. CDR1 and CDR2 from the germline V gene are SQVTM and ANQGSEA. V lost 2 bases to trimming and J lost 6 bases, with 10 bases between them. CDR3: CSVERRQNGYTF. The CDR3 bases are TGCAGCGTTGAAAGGCGGCAGAATGGCTACACCTTC.

The CDR3 sequence is CASKLGNEKLFF. Here the CDR3 DNA reads TGTGCCAGCAAACTGGGGAATGAAAAACTGTTTTTT. This rearrangement joins TRBV7-2 to TRBJ1-4; D remains ambiguous. CDR3 size: 12 residues. V shed 7 bases and J shed 5 bases, with 8 bases lying between them. Germline CDR1 reads SGHTA; CDR2 reads FQGNSA.

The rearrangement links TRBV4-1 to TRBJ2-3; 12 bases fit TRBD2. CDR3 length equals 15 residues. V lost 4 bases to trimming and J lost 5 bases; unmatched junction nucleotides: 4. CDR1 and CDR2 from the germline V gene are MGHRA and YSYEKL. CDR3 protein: CASSRTSGALDTQYF. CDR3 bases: TGCGCCAGCAGCCGGACTAGCGGGGCTCTAGATACGCAGTATTTT.

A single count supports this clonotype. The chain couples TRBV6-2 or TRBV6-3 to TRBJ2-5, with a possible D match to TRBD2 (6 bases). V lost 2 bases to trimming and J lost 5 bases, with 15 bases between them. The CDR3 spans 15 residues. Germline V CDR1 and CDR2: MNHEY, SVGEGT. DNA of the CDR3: TGTGCCAGCAGTTACCTCGGGGGAGATCAGGAGACCCAGTACTTC. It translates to CASSYLGGDQETQYF.

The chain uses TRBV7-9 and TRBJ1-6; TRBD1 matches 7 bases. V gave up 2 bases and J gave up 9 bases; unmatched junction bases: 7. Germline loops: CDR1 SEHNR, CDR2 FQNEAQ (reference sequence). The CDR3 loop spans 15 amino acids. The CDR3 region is CASSLRGQSSSPLHF. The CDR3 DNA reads TGTGCCAGCAGCTTAAGGGGACAGTCAAGTTCACCCCTCCACTTT.

This CDR3 reads CASSYSPPWGTDTQYF. The CDR3, as DNA: TGTGCCAGCAGTTACTCGCCCCCCTGGGGCACAGATACGCAGTATTTT. The chain uses TRBV6-5 and TRBJ2-3; D gene unclear. The CDR3 is 16 amino acids. Germline V gene lookup returns CDR1 MNHEY and CDR2 SVGAGI. V lost 0 bases to trimming and J lost 1 base, with 11 bases between them.

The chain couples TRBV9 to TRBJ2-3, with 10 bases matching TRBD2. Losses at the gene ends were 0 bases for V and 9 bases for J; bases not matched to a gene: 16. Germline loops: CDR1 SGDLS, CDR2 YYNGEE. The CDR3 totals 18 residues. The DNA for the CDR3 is TGTGCCAGCAGCGTAGCCTCTAGCGGGAGACCGGAGTCGGGCACGCAGTATTTT. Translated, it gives CASSVASSGRPESGTQYF.

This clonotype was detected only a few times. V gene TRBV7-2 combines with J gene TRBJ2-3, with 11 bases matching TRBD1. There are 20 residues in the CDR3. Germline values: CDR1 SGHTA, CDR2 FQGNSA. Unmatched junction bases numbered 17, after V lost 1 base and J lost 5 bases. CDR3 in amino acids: CASSLVRDRGLRERGDTQYF. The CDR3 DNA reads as TGTGCCAGCAGCTTAGTCCGGGACAGGGGGTTGCGGGAAAGGGGAGATACGCAGTATTTT.

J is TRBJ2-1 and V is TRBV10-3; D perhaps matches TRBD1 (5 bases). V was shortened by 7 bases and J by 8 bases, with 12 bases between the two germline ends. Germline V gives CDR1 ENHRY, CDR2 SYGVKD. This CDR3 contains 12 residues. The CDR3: CAIKAGLDEQFF. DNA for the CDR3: TGTGCCATCAAGGCAGGGCTCGATGAGCAGTTCTTC.